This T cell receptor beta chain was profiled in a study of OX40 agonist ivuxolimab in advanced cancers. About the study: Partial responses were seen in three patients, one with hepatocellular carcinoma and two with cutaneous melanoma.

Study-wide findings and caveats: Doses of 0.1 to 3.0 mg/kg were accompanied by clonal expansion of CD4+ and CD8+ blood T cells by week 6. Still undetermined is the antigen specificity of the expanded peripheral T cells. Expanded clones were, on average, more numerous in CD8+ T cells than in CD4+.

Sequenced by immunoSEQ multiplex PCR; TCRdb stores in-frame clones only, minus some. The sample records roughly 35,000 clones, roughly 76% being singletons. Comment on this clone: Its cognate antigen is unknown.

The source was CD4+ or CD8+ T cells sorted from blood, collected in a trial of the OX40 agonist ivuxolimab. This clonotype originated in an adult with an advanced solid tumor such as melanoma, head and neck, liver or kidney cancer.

The DNA of the CDR3 is TGTGCCAGCAGGAAGCAGGGTACAGATACGCAGTATTTT. This encodes CASRKQGTDTQYF. The V and J genes are TRBV28 and TRBJ2-3; D is perhaps TRBD1 (5 bases). The germline V gene encodes CDR1 MDHEN and CDR2 SYDVKM. The ends were cut back, 6 bases at V and 3 bases at J, with 10 bases in the middle. The CDR3 is made up of 13 amino acids.